These 27 T cell receptor beta chains came from one sample sequenced in a study of human T cells and chemical hapten exposure. From the RACE reads, TCRdb called clonotypes with MiXCR, one entry per CDR3 protein. The sample yields some 350,000 distinct CDR3 sequences, 5.5% to 8% seen once. Time point meaning: patch test 1, 2 weeks after DPC sensitization. The treatment denotes: therapeutic diphenylcyclopropenone sensitization with weekly scalp DPC. The material was whole blood, obtained in connection with sensitization to the hapten diphenylcyclopropenone (DPC). Receptor source: a woman younger than 35 with alopecia areata. Some clones in this sample may be carry-over from other donors' samples.

This clonotype was seen a few times. The J gene is TRBJ1-5, the V gene TRBV24-1, with 8 bases that match TRBD1. The germline gives CDR1 KGHDR, CDR2 SFDVKD. Unmatched junction bases numbered 5, after V lost 5 bases and J lost 3 bases. There are 15 residues in the CDR3. CDR3 amino acids: CATSGRTGTNQPQHF. As DNA, the CDR3 is TGTGCCACCAGTGGCCGGACAGGGACCAATCAGCCCCAGCATTTT.

The table lists this clonotype with a few counts. V gene TRBV12-3 or TRBV12-4 combines with J gene TRBJ1-6; 7 positions agree with TRBD1. The CDR3 is made up of 16 amino acids. V gave up 6 bases and J gave up 6 bases; unmatched junction bases: 11. CDR3 sequence: CASSHTDRAVNSPLHF. The DNA for the CDR3 is TGTGCCAGCAGCCACACCGACAGGGCGGTTAATTCACCCCTCCACTTT.

This clonotype was observed many times. This chain joins TRBV4-3 and TRBJ1-2, with 10 positions matching TRBD1. Germline-derived CDR1 and CDR2 are LGHNA and YSLEER. The CDR3 is 15 residues long. The V and J ends lost 1 base and 3 bases, in that order; junction bases with no gene match: 2. DNA for the CDR3: TGCGCCAGCAGCCAAGGACAGGGGGCTTACTATGGCTACACCTTC. It translates to CASSQGQGAYYGYTF.

This clonotype occurred a few times. One junction end disagrees with the germline gene, perhaps due to a read error. The rearrangement uses TRBV20-1 and TRBJ1-4; D call uncertain. The CDR3 consists of 14 residues. CDR1 is DFQATT and CDR2 is SNEGSKA in the germline V gene (reference sequence). DNA for the CDR3: TGCAGTGCTTCACGACCGCCGGAGAATGCAAAACTGTTTTTT. Protein sequence: CSASRPPENAKLFF.

V usage is TRBV2 and J usage is TRBJ1-2; D is unclear. The germline gives CDR1 SNHLY, CDR2 FYNNEI. Deletions cut 4 bases from V and 2 bases from J, with 11 bases between. The CDR3 runs 14 residues. CDR3 sequence reads: CASSAHTENYGYTF. Written as DNA, the CDR3 is TGTGCCAGCAGTGCCCACACAGAAAACTATGGCTACACCTTC.

This clonotype has at least ten counts. The chain joins TRBV12-3 or TRBV12-4 to TRBJ1-1; D is possibly TRBD1 (5 bases). The CDR3 covers 13 residues. The V and J ends lost 2 bases and 10 bases respectively, with 14 bases between them. CDR3 protein: CASSLRGILGAFF. The DNA of the CDR3 is TGTGCCAGCAGTTTAAGGGGAATCCTAGGAGCTTTCTTT.

This clonotype was seen more than once but under ten times. V and J are TRBV5-1 and TRBJ1-6; weak D call: TRBD1 (6 bases). The germline V gene has CDR1 SGHRS and CDR2 YFSETQ. This CDR3 is 15 amino acids long. Between the trimmed V and J ends, which lost 4 bases and 7 bases, there was a span of 15 bases. The CDR3 here is CASSPGAGVNSPLHF. CDR3 DNA sequence: TGCGCCAGCAGCCCCGGAGCAGGGGTAAATTCACCCCTCCACTTT.

V gene TRBV27 combines with J gene TRBJ1-1; TRBD1 aligns across 7 bases. V was pared by 4 bases and J by 4 bases, with 6 bases of the junction left unmatched. This CDR3 contains 14 residues. Germline CDR1 MNHEY, CDR2 SMNVEV (reference sequence). The DNA of the CDR3 is TGTGCCAGCAGTTCCAGGGGGAGCGTCACTGAAGCTTTCTTT. Translation: CASSSRGSVTEAFF.

This clonotype was picked up many times. V is TRBV5-1 and J is TRBJ2-6; D gene unclear. This CDR3 spans 17 amino acids. Per germline, CDR1 SGHRS and CDR2 YFSETQ. The ends were cut back, 4 bases at V and 2 bases at J, with 16 bases in the middle. In nucleotides, the CDR3 is TGCGCCAGCAGCGCTACGCCCTGGCTTGCTGGGGCCAACGTCCTGACTTTC. Translated, it gives CASSATPWLAGANVLTF.

At least ten counts were recorded for this clonotype. This chain connects TRBV2 to TRBJ2-7, with TRBD1 identical over 7 bases. The CDR3 consists of 12 residues. CDR1 is SNHLY, CDR2 FYNNEI, per germline. The CDR3 DNA reads as TGTGCTTCAACTGACAGGGCCTACGAGCAGTACTTC. This translates into CASTDRAYEQYF. The variable domain in full, with the rest retrieved from reference TRBV2 and TRBJ2-7, is EPEVTQTPSHQVTQMGQEVILRCVPISNHLYFYWYRQILGQKVEFLVSFYNNEISEKSEIFDDQFSVERPDGSNFTLKIRSTKLEDSAMYFCASTDRAYEQYFGPGTRLTVT.

Ten or more counts support this clonotype. This chain links TRBV12-3 or TRBV12-4 with TRBJ1-2, with TRBD1 matching over 8 bases. CDR3 length equals 14 residues. The V segment lost 5 bases and the J segment 5 bases; nucleotides outside the gene matches: 7. The CDR3, as DNA: TGTGCCAGCAGTCCCCAGGGGGCTGTTTATGGCTACACCTTC. Its protein product is CASSPQGAVYGYTF.

This clonotype was seen a handful of times. The CDR3 sequence: CSADASGEGSDTQYF. CDR3 DNA sequence: TGCAGTGCTGATGCTAGCGGGGAGGGTTCAGATACGCAGTATTTT. This chain links TRBV20-1 with TRBJ2-3; the match to TRBD2 covers 9 bases. This CDR3 has 15 amino acids. From germline, CDR1 is DFQATT and CDR2 SNEGSKA (reference sequence). J was trimmed by 4 bases and V by 5 bases; bases with no gene match: 10.

The gene calls are TRBV18 and TRBJ1-1; D gene unclear. Germline CDR1 and CDR2: KGHSH and LQKENI. V gave up 2 bases and J gave up 6 bases, with 7 bases separating them. CDR3 length equals 12 residues. For the CDR3, the DNA is TGTGCCAGCTCACCAACCAGCGCTGAAGCTTTCTTT. The encoded protein is CASSPTSAEAFF.

This clonotype came up a few times. The genes are TRBV10-3 and TRBJ2-7; the match to TRBD1 covers 8 bases. CDR3 length: 16 amino acids. Per germline, CDR1 ENHRY and CDR2 SYGVKD. The V and J ends lost 0 bases and 0 bases, in that order; junction bases with no gene match: 4. Written as DNA, the CDR3 is TGTGCCATCAGTGAGTCCTCAGGGACAGGCTCCTACGAGCAGTACTTC. Amino acids: CAISESSGTGSYEQYF.

Comment on this clonotype: Mismatch with germline at one junction end may stem from a read error. The J gene is TRBJ1-4, the V gene TRBV7-7; TRBD1 might be the D (5 bases). Per the germline V gene, CDR1 is SSHAT and CDR2 is FNYEAQ (reference sequence). The CDR3 is 13 residues long. The CDR3 here is CASSSGLWEKLFF. The CDR3 DNA reads as TGTGCTAGCAGCTCGGGGCTTTGGGAAAAACTGTTTTTT.

In this sample, this clonotype turned up many times. The V gene is TRBV7-8, the J gene TRBJ1-1; TRBD1 agrees at 7 bases. The CDR3 loop spans 13 amino acids. The ends lost 3 bases at V and 5 bases at J; junction bases unmatched: 3. Germline V gives CDR1 SGHVS, CDR2 FQNEAQ. This chain's CDR3 is CASSLGQSTEAFF. Here the CDR3 DNA reads TGTGCCAGCAGCTTGGGACAGTCTACTGAAGCTTTCTTT.

This clonotype was recorded a few times. The chain recombines TRBV7-2 with TRBJ2-3; 7 positions match TRBD1. This CDR3 has 15 amino acids. Germline-derived CDR1 and CDR2 are SGHTA and FQGNSA. The trim removed 2 bases at V and 4 bases at J, leaving 6 bases unmatched. The CDR3 region is CASSLLQGRADTQYF. The CDR3 nucleotides read TGTGCCAGCAGCTTATTACAGGGGCGGGCAGATACGCAGTATTTT.

This clonotype was recorded a few times. V and J are TRBV21-1 and TRBJ2-7; the D call in the table, TRBD1, was not verified against the DNA. TRBV21-1 is a documented pseudogene. The CDR3 extends over 16 amino acids. This CDR3 is CASPIGTESSSYEQYF. The CDR3 region has the DNA TGTGCCAGCCCCATAGGGACAGAGTCAAGCTCCTACGAGCAGTACTTC.

This clonotype was recorded a few times. This rearrangement joins TRBV6-6 to TRBJ1-5; D is undetermined. CDR1 and CDR2 (germline): MNHNY, SVGAGI (reference sequence). V lost 3 bases and J lost 5, with 5 bases in between. This CDR3 has 12 residues. The chain's CDR3 is CASSYPDQPQHF. The CDR3 bases are TGTGCCAGCAGTTATCCCGATCAGCCCCAGCATTTT.

In its sample, this clonotype was seen a few times. This chain joins TRBV13 and TRBJ2-7; 7 bases fit TRBD2. V lost 6 bases and J lost 3; bases outside the gene matches: 8. Germline CDR1 and CDR2: PRHDT and FYEKMQ (reference sequence). The CDR3 has 14 residues. CDR3 in DNA: TGTGCCAGCAGACTCGGTGCTAGCGGCTACGAGCAGTACTTC. It is translated as CASRLGASGYEQYF.

This clonotype was seen at least ten times. DNA of the CDR3: TGTGCCAGCAACTGGGGGACAGGGACCCCCTACGAGCAGTACTTC. Amino acids: CASNWGTGTPYEQYF. The chain is built from TRBV6-2 or TRBV6-3 and TRBJ2-7; 9 positions match TRBD1. The CDR3 has 15 residues. Germline CDR1 MNHEY, CDR2 SVGEGT. The V gene end was trimmed by 7 bases and the J gene end by 2 bases; junction bases not matched to a gene: 9.

This clonotype appeared many times. The rearrangement uses TRBV6-6 and TRBJ1-3; D uncertain. Germline assignment: CDR1 MNHNY and CDR2 SVGAGI (reference sequence). The germline V and J ends were trimmed by 6 bases and 2 bases, with 11 bases remaining between them. The CDR3 extends over 14 amino acids. This CDR3 reads CASRRDTTGNTIYF. CDR3 nucleotides: TGTGCCAGCAGAAGAGATACGACTGGAAACACCATATATTTT.

This clonotype was counted a single time. Germline is not matched at one junction end, which may reflect a read error. J is TRBJ2-6 and V is TRBV4-3; D is possibly TRBD1 (5 bases). Germline-derived CDR1 and CDR2 are LGHNA and YSLEER. The CDR3 length is 17 residues. In DNA form, the CDR3 reads TGCGCCAGCAGCCAAGATGCCGGCGGCTCTGGGGCCTACGTCCTGACTTTC. The encoded protein is CASSQDAGGSGAYVLTF.

This clonotype occurred many times. This chain connects TRBV15 to TRBJ2-1, with D perhaps matching TRBD2 (7 bases). V was pared by 1 base and J by 5 bases, with 12 bases between. This CDR3 is 15 amino acids long. Per germline, CDR1 LNHNV and CDR2 YYDKDF (reference sequence). Written as DNA, the CDR3 is TGTGCCACCAGCAGAGCGGGGGGCCCTGACAATGAGCAGTTCTTC. This gives the protein CATSRAGGPDNEQFF. The entire variable domain, with the rest obtained from reference TRBV15 and TRBJ2-1, is as follows: DAMVIQNPRYQVTQFGKPVTLSCSQTLNHNVMYWYQQKSSQAPKLLFHYYDKDFNNEADTPDNFQSRRPNTSFCFLDIRSPGLGDTAMYLCATSRAGGPDNEQFFGPGTRLTVL.

This clonotype has a count of ten or more. The chain is built from TRBV28 and TRBJ2-1; 8 bases line up with TRBD1. V was clipped by 3 bases and J by 7 bases; unmatched bases: 14. CDR3 length: 17 amino acids. Germline V gene lookup returns CDR1 MDHEN and CDR2 SYDVKM. The CDR3: CASSFQGAGPGGNEQFF. DNA for the CDR3: TGTGCCAGCAGTTTCCAGGGGGCGGGACCCGGAGGGAATGAGCAGTTCTTC.

Many counts were recorded for this clonotype. The rearrangement uses TRBV5-1 and TRBJ2-3, with D unresolved. The CDR3 has 15 amino acids. Trimming stripped 0 bases from V and 2 bases from J, with 10 bases between. The V gene's germline CDR1 is SGHRS and CDR2 YFSETQ. CDR3 DNA sequence: TGCGCCAGCAGCTTGGGACTTTCCTACACAGATACGCAGTATTTT. Its translation is CASSLGLSYTDTQYF. The variable domain in full, completed from reference TRBV5-1 and TRBJ2-3, reads KAGVTQTPRYLIKTRGQQVTLSCSPISGHRSVSWYQQTPGQGLQFLFEYFSETQRNKGNFPGRFSGRQFSNSRSEMNVSTLELGDSALYLCASSLGLSYTDTQYFGPGTRLTVL.

This clonotype was detected a few times. The CDR3 sequence: CASSLGGGLNEKLFF. Here the CDR3 DNA reads TGTGCCAGCAGCTTGGGAGGGGGCCTTAATGAAAAACTGTTTTTT. This chain uses TRBV5-4 with TRBJ1-4, with 7 bases identical to TRBD1. The CDR3 is 15 residues long. V gave up 0 bases and J gave up 4 bases; unmatched junction bases: 3. Germline CDR1 SGHNT, CDR2 YYREEE (reference sequence). Complete variable domain (other parts from reference TRBV5-4 and TRBJ1-4): ETGVTQSPTHLIKTRGQQVTLRCSSQSGHNTVSWYQQALGQGPQFIFQYYREEENGRGNFPPRFSGLQFPNYSSELNVNALELDDSALYLCASSLGGGLNEKLFFGSGTQLSVL.